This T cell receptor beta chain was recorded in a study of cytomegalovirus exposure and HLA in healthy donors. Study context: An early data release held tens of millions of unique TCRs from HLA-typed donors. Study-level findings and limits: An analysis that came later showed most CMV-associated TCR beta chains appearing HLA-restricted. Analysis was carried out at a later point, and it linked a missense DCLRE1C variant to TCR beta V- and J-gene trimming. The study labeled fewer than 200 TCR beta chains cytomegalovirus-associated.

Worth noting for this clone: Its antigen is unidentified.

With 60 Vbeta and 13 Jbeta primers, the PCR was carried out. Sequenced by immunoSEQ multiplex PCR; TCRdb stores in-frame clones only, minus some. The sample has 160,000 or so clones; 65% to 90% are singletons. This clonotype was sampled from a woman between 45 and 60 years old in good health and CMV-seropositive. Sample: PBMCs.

This CDR3 reads CASSLGDSLYNEQFF. CDR3 in DNA: TGTGCCAGCAGCTTAGGAGATTCCCTTTACAATGAGCAGTTCTTC. The rearrangement links TRBV7-8 to TRBJ2-1; no firm D call. Trimming left V 1 base short and J 4 bases short, with 11 bases between. The CDR3 has 15 amino acids. Germline CDR1 SGHVS, CDR2 FQNEAQ.